One sample yielded the 4 T cell receptor beta chains listed below, sequenced in a study of T-cell reconstitution after alpha-beta-depleted transplantation in children. A TCRbeta library incorporating unique molecular identifiers was prepared. TCRdb independently ran MiXCR on the PCR reads; one entry per CDR3 protein. The sample lists some 550,000 distinct CDR3 sequences, around 18% occurring once. The specimen comprised PBMCs from the stem cell graft donor, sampled from the stem cell graft. The receptors stem from a human donor who donated a stem cell graft to a child with acute lymphoblastic leukemia.

This clonotype was detected ten times or more. This sequence joins TRBV3-1 and TRBJ2-7, with TRBD2 identical over 14 bases. Germline V gene lookup returns CDR1 LGHDT and CDR2 YNNKEL (reference sequence). V trimming: 4 bases; J trimming: 5 bases; junction bases outside the gene matches: 4. The CDR3 extends over 15 amino acids. The CDR3 bases are TGTGCCAGCAGCCCCGGACTAGCGGGAGGCCACGAGCAGTACTTC. Encoded protein: CASSPGLAGGHEQYF.

This clonotype was picked up a small number of times. V and J are TRBV9 and TRBJ2-4; D might be TRBD2 (6 bases). CDR1 and CDR2 from the germline V gene are SGDLS and YYNGEE. Trimming took 0 bases from V and 5 from J, leaving 9 bases between them. The length of the CDR3 is 14 residues. CDR3 DNA sequence: TGTGCCAGCAGCGTAGACGTAGCGGAAAACATTCAGTACTTC. Translating it yields CASSVDVAENIQYF.

The chain combines TRBV5-1 with TRBJ2-7; 12 positions agree with TRBD2. V shed 1 base and J 5 bases; nucleotides not matched to a gene: 4. The CDR3 totals 15 residues. The V gene's germline CDR1 is SGHRS and CDR2 YFSETQ. CDR3 in DNA: TGCGCCAGCAGCTTGCTAACTAGCGGGAGGAACGAGCAGTACTTC. It codes for CASSLLTSGRNEQYF. Looking up the rest from reference TRBV5-1 and TRBJ2-7 gives the full variable domain: KAGVTQTPRYLIKTRGQQVTLSCSPISGHRSVSWYQQTPGQGLQFLFEYFSETQRNKGNFPGRFSGRQFSNSRSEMNVSTLELGDSALYLCASSLLTSGRNEQYFGPGTRLTVT.

The chain has TRBV7-9 and TRBJ2-2; TRBD2 matches at 9 bases. Germline values: CDR1 SEHNR, CDR2 FQNEAQ (reference sequence). The CDR3 covers 16 residues. The V gene end was trimmed by 4 bases and the J gene end by 1 base; junction bases not matched to a gene: 4. The CDR3 sequence is CASSSIAGENTGELFF. For the CDR3, the DNA is TGTGCCAGCAGCTCAATAGCGGGGGAGAACACCGGGGAGCTGTTTTTT.